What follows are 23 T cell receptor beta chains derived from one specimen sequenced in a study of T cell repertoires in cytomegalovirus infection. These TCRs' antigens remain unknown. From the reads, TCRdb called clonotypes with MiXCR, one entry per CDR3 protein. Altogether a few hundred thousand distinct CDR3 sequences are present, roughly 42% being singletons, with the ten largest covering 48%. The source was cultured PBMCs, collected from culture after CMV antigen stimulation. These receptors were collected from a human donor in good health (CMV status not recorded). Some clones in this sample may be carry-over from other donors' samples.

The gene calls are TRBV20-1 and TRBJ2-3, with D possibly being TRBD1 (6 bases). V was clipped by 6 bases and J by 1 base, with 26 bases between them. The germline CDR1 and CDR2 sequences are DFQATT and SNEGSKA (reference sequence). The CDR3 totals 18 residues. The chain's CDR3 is CSAPIRSGAVFRTDTQYF. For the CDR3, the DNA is TGCAGTGCCCCCATACGGTCAGGGGCCGTTTTCCGCACAGATACGCAGTATTTT.

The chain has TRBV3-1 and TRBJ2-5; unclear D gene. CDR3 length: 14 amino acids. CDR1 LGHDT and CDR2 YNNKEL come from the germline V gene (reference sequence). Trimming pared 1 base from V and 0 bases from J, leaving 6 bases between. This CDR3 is CASSQGGNQETQYF. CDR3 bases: TGTGCCAGCAGCCAAGGGGGAAACCAAGAGACCCAGTACTTC.

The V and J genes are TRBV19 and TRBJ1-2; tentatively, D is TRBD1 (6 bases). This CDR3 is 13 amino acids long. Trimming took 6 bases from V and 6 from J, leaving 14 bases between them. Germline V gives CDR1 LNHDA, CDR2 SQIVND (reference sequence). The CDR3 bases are TGTGCCAGTAGCCACCACAGGGCCGATGGCTACACCTTC. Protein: CASSHHRADGYTF.

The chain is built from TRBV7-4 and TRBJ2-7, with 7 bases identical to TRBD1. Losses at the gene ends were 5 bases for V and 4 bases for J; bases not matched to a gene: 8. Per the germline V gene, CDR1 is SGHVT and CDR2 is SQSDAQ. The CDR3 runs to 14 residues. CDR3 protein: CASSRADRSYEQYF. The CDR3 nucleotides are TGTGCCAGCAGCCGGGCGGACAGGTCATACGAGCAGTACTTC.

The CDR3 here is CASSSGLPAAEQFF. The CDR3 DNA is TGTGCCAGCAGCTCCGGGCTCCCCGCGGCTGAGCAGTTCTTC. The genes are TRBV7-9 and TRBJ2-1; no clear D gene. Germline V gives CDR1 SEHNR, CDR2 FQNEAQ (reference sequence). Trimming stripped 4 bases from V and 9 bases from J, with 16 bases between. The CDR3 extends over 14 amino acids.

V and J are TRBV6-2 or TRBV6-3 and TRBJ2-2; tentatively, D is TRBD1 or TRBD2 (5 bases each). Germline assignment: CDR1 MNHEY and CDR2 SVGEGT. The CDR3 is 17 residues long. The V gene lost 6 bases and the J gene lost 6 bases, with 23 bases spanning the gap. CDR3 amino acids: CASSHSRDRAGSGELFF. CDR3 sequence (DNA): TGTGCCAGCAGCCACTCCCGGGACCGGGCGGGCTCCGGGGAGCTGTTTTTT.

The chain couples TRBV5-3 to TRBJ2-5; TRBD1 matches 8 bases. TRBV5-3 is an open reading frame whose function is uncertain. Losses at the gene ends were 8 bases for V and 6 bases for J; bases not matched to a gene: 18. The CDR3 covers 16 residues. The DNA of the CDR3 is TGTGCCAGCAGCCACGCGGGGCAGGGGGCTTGGAAGACCCAGTACTTC. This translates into CASSHAGQGAWKTQYF.

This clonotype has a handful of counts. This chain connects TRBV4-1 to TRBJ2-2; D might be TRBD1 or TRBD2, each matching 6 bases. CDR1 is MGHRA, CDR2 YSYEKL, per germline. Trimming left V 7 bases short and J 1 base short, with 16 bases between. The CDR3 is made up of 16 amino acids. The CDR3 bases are TGCGCCAGCACCGGGACTGAGGGGGGGAACACCGGGGAGCTGTTTTTT. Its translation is CASTGTEGGNTGELFF.

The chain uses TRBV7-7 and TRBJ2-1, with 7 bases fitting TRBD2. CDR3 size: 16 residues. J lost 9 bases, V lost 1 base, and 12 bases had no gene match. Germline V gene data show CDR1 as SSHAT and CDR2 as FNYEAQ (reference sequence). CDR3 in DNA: TGTGCCAGCAGCTTAGAAGGGCGGGGGAGCTTCAGTGAGCAGTTCTTC. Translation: CASSLEGRGSFSEQFF.

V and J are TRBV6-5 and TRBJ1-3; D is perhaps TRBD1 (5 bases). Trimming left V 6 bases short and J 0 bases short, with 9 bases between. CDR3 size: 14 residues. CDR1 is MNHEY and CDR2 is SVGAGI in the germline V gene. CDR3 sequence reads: CASSTGRSGNTIYF. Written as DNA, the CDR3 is TGTGCCAGCAGCACAGGCCGCTCTGGAAACACCATATATTTT.

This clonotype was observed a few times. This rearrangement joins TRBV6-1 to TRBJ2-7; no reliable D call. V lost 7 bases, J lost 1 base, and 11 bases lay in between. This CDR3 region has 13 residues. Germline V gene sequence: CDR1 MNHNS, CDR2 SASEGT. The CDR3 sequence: CASKDGLSYEQYF. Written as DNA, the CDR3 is TGTGCCAGCAAAGACGGTCTTTCCTACGAGCAGTACTTC.

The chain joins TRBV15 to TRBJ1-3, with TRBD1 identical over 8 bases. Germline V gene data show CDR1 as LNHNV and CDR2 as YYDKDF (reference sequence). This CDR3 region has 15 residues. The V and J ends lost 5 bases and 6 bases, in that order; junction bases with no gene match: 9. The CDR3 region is CATSHGQGRENTIYF. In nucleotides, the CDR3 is TGTGCCACCAGCCACGGACAGGGCCGTGAAAACACCATATATTTT.

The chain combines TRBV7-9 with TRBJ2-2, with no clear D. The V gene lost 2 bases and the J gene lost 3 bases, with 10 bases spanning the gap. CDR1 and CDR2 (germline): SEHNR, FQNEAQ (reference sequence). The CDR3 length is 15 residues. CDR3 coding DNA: TGTGCCAGCAGCTTATCCCCCACCTACACCGGGGAGCTGTTTTTT. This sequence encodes CASSLSPTYTGELFF.

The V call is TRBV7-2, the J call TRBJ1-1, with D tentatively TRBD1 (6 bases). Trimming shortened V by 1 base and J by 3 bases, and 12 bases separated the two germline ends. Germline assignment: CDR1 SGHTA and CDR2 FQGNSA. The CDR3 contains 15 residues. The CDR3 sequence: CASSLEWGRDTEAFF. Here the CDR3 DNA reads TGTGCCAGCAGCTTAGAATGGGGGCGGGACACTGAAGCTTTCTTT.

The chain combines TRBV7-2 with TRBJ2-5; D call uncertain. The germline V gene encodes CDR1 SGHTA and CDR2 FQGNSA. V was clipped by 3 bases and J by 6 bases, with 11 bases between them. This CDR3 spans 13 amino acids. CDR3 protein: CASSFGPTKTQYF. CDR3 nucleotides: TGTGCCAGCAGCTTTGGTCCGACGAAGACCCAGTACTTC.

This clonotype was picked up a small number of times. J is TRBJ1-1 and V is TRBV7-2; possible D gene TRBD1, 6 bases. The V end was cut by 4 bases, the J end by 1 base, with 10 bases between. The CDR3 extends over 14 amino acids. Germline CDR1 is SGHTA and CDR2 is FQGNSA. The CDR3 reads CASSSSGANTEAFF. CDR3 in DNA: TGTGCCAGCAGCTCTTCAGGGGCGAACACTGAAGCTTTCTTT.

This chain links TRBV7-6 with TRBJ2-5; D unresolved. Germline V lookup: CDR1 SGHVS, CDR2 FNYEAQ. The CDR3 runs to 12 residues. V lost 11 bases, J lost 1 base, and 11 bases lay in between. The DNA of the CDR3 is TGTGCCTTGAACCCGCGCCAAGAGACCCAGTACTTC. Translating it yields CALNPRQETQYF.

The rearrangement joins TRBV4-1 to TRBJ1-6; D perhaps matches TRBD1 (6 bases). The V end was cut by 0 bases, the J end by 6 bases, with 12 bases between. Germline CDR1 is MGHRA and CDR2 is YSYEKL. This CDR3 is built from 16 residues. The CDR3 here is CASSQEVQGVNSPLHF. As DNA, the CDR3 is TGCGCCAGCAGCCAAGAGGTACAGGGTGTTAATTCACCCCTCCACTTT.

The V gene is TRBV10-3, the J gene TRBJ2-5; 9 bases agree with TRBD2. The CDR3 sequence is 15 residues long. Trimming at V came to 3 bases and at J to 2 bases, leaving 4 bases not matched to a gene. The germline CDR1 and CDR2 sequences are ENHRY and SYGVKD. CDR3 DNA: TGTGCCATCAGTGACGTGGCGGGAGGGCAAGAGACCCAGTACTTC. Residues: CAISDVAGGQETQYF.

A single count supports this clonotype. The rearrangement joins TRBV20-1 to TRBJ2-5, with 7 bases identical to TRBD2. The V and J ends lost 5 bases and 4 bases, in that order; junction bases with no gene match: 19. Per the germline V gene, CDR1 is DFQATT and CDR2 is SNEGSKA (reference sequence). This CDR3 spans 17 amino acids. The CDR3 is CSAAAPSARLARETQYF. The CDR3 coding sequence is TGCAGTGCTGCGGCCCCATCGGCAAGACTAGCCCGAGAGACCCAGTACTTC.

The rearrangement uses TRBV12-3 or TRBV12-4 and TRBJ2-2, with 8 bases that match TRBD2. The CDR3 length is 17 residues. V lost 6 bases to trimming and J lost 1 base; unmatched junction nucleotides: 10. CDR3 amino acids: CASRERGPILNTGELFF. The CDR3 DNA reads TGTGCCAGCAGGGAGCGGGGGCCAATTTTGAACACCGGGGAGCTGTTTTTT.

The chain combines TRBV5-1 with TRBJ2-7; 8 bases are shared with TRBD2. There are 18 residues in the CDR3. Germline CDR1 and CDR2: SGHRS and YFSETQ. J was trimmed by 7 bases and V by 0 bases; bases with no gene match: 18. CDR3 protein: CASSLAPRGAQLTNEQYF. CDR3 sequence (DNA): TGCGCCAGCAGCTTGGCCCCGCGGGGGGCCCAATTAACTAATGAGCAGTACTTC.

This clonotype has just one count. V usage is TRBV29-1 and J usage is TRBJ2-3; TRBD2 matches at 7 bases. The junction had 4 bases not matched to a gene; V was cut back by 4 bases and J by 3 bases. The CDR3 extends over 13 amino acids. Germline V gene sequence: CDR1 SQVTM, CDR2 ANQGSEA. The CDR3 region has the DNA TGCAGCGTTGTGGGCGGGGGAACAGATACGCAGTATTTT. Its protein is CSVVGGGTDTQYF.